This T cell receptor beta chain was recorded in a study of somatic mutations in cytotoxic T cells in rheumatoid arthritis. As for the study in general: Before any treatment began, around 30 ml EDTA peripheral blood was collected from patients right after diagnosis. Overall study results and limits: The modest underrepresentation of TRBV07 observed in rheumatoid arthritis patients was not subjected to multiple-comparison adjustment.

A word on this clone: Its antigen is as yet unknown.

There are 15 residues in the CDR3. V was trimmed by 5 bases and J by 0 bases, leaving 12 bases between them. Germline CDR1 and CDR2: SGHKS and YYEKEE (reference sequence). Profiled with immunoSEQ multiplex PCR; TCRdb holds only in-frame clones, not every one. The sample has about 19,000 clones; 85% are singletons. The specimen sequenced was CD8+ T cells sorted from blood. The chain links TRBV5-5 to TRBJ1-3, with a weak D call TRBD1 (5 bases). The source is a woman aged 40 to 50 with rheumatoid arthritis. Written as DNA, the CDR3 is TGTGCCAGCAGGGCAGGGTCCAACTCTGGAAACACCATATATTTT. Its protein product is CASRAGSNSGNTIYF.